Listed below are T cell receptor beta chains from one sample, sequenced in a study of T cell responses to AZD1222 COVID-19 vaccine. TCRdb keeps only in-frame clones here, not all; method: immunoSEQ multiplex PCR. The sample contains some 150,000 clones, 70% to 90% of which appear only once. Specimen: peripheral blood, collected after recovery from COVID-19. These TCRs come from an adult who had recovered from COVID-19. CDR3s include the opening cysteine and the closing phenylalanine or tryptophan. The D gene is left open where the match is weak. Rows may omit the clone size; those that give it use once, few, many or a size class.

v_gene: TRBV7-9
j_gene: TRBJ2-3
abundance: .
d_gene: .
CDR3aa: CASSLTSGDTQYF
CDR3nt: TGTGCCAGCAGCTTAACATCCGGGGATACGCAGTATTTT

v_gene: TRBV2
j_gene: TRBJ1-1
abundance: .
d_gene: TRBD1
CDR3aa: CASSSDRGRGTDTEAFF
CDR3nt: TGTGCCAGCAGTTCGGACAGGGGGCGTGGTACGGACACTGAAGCTTTCTTT

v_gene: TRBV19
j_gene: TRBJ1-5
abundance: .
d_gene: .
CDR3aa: CASSIGPIPYSNQPQHF
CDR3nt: TGTGCCAGTAGTATTGGACCCATACCTTATAGCAATCAGCCCCAGCATTTT

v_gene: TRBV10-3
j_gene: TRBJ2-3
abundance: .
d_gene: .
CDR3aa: CAATAERTASTDTQYF
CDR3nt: TGTGCCGCCACAGCTGAGCGGACGGCAAGCACAGATACGCAGTATTTT

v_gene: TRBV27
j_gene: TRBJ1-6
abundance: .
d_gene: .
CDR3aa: CASSWGSGPLHF
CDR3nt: TGTGCCAGCAGCTGGGGTTCGGGGCCCCTCCACTTT

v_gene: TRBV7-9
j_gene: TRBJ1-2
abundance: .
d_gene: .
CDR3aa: CASRAQEEGYTF
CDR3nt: TGTGCCAGCAGGGCACAGGAAGAAGGCTACACCTTC

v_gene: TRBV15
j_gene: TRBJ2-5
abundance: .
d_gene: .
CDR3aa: CATSGNRGETQYF
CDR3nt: TGTGCCACCAGCGGCAACAGAGGAGAGACCCAGTACTTC

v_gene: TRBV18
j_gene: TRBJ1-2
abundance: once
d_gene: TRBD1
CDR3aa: CASSPKTGGRYGYTF
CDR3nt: TGTGCCAGCTCACCAAAGACAGGGGGACGCTATGGCTACACCTTC

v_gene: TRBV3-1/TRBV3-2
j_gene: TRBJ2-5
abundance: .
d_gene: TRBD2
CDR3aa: CASRLAAAQETQYF
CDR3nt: TGTGCCAGCAGGCTAGCGGCCGCCCAAGAGACCCAGTACTTC

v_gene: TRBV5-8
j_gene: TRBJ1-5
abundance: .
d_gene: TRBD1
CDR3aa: CASSLDRGRSNQPQHF
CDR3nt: TGTGCCAGCAGCTTAGACAGGGGGCGAAGCAATCAGCCCCAGCATTTT

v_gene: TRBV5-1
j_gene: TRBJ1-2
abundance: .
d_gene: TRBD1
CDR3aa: CASSFRDRGHGYTF
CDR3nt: TGCGCCAGCAGCTTCAGGGACAGGGGCCATGGCTACACCTTC

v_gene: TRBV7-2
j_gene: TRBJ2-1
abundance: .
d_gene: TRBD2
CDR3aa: CASSLRGPRVAGVEQFF
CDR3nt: TGTGCCAGCAGCTTGCGGGGCCCTCGGGTAGCGGGAGTTGAGCAGTTCTTC

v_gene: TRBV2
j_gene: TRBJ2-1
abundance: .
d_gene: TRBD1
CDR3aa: CASSERGQGIYNEQFF
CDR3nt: TGTGCCAGCAGTGAGAGGGGACAGGGAATATACAATGAGCAGTTCTTC

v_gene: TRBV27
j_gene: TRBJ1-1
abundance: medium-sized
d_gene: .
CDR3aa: CASSPQVWTEAFF
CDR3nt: TGTGCCAGCAGTCCACAGGTATGGACTGAAGCTTTCTTT

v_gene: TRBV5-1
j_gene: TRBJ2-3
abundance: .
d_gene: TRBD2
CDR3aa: CASSLAGGTDTQYF
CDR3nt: TGCGCCAGCAGCCTAGCGGGGGGTACAGATACGCAGTATTTT

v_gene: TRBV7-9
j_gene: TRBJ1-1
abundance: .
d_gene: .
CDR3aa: CASSLRGRTGEAFF
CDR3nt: TGTGCCAGCAGCTTACGGGGCAGGACGGGTGAAGCTTTCTTT

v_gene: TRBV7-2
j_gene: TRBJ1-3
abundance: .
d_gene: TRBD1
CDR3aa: CASSPGTGRGNTIYF
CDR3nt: TGTGCCAGCAGCCCAGGGACAGGGCGGGGAAACACCATATATTTT

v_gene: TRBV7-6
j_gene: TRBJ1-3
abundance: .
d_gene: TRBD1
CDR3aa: CASSPQGPGQGNTIYF
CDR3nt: TGTGCCAGCAGCCCTCAAGGACCGGGACAGGGAAACACCATATATTTT

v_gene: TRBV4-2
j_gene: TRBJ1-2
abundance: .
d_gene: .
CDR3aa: CASSQVTSGQGGNYGYTF
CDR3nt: TGTGCCAGCAGCCAAGTAACCTCTGGGCAGGGTGGTAACTATGGCTACACCTTC

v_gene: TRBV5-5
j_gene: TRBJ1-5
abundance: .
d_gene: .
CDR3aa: CASSYRGSNQPQHF
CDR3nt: TGTGCCAGCAGTTACCGGGGGTCCAATCAGCCCCAGCATTTT

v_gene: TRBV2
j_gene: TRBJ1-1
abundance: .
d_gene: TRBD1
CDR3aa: CASSESGGRTFF
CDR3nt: TGTGCCAGCAGTGAATCAGGGGGAAGGACTTTCTTT

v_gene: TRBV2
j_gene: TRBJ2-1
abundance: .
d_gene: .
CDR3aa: CASSFSGVGGEQFF
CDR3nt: TGTGCCAGCAGTTTCAGTGGTGTCGGTGGTGAGCAGTTCTTC

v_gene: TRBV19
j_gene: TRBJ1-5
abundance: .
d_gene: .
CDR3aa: CASSPRRGGQPQHF
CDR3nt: TGTGCCAGTAGTCCCCGGAGGGGCGGTCAGCCCCAGCATTTT

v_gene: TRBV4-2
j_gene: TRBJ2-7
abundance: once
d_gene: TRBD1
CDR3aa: CASSQDPGQTEQYF
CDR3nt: TGTGCCAGCAGCCAAGATCCGGGACAGACTGAGCAGTACTTC

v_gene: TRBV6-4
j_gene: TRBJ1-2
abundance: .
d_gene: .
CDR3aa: CASSDSAGANYGYTF
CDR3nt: TGTGCCAGCAGTGACTCGGCGGGAGCTAACTATGGCTACACCTTC

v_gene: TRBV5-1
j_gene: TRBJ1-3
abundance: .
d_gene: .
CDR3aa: CASSPFGQGKTGETYSGNTIYF
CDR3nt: TGCGCCAGCAGCCCGTTCGGGCAAGGAAAAACTGGGGAAACATACTCTGGAAACACCATATATTTT

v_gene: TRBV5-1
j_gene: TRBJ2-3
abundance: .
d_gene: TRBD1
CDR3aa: CASSLQGISTDTQYF
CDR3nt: TGCGCCAGCAGCTTACAGGGGATAAGCACAGATACGCAGTATTTT

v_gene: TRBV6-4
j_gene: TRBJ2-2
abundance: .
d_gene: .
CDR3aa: CASSDSPGGEGGELFF
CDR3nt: TGTGCCAGCAGTGACTCCCCAGGCGGTGAGGGCGGGGAGCTGTTTTTT

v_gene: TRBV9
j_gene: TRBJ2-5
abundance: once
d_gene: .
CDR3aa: CASSDRFGETQYF
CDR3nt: TGTGCCAGCAGCGACCGTTTCGGGGAGACCCAGTACTTC

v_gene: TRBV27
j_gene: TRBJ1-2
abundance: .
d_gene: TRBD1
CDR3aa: CASSSTGVWGYTF
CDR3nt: TGTGCCAGCAGTTCGACAGGGGTCTGGGGCTACACCTTC

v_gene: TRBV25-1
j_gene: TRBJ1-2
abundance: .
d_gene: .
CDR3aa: CASTSLGRGYTF
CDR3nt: TGTGCCAGCACTTCATTAGGGAGGGGCTACACCTTC

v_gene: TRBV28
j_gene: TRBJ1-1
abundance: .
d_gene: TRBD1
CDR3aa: CASTREQGVLNTEAFF
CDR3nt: TGTGCCAGCACTCGAGAACAGGGGGTTCTGAACACTGAAGCTTTCTTT

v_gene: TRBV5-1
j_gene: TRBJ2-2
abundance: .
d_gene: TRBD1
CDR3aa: CASSLGTGSSGELFF
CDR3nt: TGCGCCAGCAGCTTGGGGACAGGAAGTTCCGGGGAGCTGTTTTTT

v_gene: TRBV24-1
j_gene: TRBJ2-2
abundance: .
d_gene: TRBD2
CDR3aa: CATGSAGEGTGELFF
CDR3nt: TGTGCCACCGGCTCAGCGGGGGAAGGTACCGGGGAGCTGTTTTTT

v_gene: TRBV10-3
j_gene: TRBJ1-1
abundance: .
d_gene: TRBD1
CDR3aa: CAIRRTGMNTEAFF
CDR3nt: TGTGCCATCAGAAGGACAGGAATGAACACTGAAGCTTTCTTT

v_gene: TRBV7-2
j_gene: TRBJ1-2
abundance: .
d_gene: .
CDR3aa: CASSLSDIYGSYTF
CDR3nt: TGTGCCAGCAGCTTATCTGACATCTATGGAAGCTACACCTTC

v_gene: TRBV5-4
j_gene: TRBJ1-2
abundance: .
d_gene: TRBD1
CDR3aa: CASSQGDVDYGYTF
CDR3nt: TGTGCCAGCAGCCAGGGGGATGTGGACTATGGCTACACCTTC

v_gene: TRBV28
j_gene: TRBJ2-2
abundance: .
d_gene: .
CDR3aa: CASSSPNTGELFF
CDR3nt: TGTGCCAGCAGTTCCCCAAACACCGGGGAGCTGTTTTTT